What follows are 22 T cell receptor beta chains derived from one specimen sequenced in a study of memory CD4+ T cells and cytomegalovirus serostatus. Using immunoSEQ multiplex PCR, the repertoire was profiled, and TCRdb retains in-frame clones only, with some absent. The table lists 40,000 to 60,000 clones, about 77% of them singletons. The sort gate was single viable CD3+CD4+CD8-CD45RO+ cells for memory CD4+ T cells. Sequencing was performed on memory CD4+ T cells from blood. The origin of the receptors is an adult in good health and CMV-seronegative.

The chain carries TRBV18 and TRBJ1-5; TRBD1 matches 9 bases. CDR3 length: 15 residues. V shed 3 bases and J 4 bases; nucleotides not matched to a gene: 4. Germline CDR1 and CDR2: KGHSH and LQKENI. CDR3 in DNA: TGTGCCAGCTCACCGGGACAGGGAAGTAATCAGCCCCAGCATTTT. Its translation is CASSPGQGSNQPQHF.

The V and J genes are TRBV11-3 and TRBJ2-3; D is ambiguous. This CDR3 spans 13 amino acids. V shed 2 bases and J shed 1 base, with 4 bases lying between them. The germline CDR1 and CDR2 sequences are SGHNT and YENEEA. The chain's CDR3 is CASSLMGTDTQYF. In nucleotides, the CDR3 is TGTGCCAGCAGCTTAATGGGCACAGATACGCAGTATTTT. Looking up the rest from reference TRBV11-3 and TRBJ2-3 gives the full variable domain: EAGVVQSPRYKIIEKKQPVAFWCNPISGHNTLYWYLQNLGQGPELLIRYENEEAVDDSQLPKDRFSAERLKGVDSTLKIQPAELGDSAVYLCASSLMGTDTQYFGPGTRLTVL.

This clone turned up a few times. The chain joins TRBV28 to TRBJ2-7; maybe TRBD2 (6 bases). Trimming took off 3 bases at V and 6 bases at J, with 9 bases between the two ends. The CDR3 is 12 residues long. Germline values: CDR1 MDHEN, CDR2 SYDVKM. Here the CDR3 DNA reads TGTGCCAGCAGTTTCGGTAGCGGCGAGCAGTACTTC. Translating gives CASSFGSGEQYF.

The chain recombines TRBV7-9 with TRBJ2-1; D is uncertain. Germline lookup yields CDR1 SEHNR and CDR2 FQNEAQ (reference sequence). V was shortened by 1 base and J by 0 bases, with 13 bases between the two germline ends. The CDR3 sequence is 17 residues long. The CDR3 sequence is CASSLVFGGFSYNEQFF. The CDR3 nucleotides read TGTGCCAGCAGCTTAGTCTTTGGCGGTTTCTCCTACAATGAGCAGTTCTTC.

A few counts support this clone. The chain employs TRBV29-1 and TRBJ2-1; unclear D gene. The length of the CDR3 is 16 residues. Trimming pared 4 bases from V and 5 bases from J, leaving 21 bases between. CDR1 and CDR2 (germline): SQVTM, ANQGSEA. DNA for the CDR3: TGCAGCGTTGCAATCTTGGTGCAGCGATTCCACAATGAGCAGTTCTTC. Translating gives CSVAILVQRFHNEQFF.

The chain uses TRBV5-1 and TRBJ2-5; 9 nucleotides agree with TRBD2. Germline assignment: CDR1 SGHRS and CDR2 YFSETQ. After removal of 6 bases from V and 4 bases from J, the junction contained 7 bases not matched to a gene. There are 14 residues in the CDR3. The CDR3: CASTAGGPGETQYF. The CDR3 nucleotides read TGCGCCAGCACGGCGGGGGGGCCTGGAGAGACCCAGTACTTC.

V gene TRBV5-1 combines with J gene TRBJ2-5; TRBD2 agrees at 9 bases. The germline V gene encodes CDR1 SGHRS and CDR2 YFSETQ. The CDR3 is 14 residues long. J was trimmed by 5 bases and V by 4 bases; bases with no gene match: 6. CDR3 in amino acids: CASSPGTSYETQYF. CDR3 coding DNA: TGCGCCAGCAGCCCCGGGACTAGCTATGAGACCCAGTACTTC.

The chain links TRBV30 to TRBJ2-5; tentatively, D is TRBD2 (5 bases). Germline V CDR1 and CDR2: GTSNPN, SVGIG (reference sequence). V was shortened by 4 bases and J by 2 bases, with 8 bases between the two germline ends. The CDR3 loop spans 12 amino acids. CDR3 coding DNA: TGTGCCTGGAATGGAGGACAAGAGACCCAGTACTTC. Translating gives CAWNGGQETQYF. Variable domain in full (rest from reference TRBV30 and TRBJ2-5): SQTIHQWPATLVQPVGSPLSLECTVEGTSNPNLYWYRQAAGRGLQLLFYSVGIGQISSEVPQNLSASRPQDRQFILSSKKLLLSDSGFYLCAWNGGQETQYFGPGTRLLVL.

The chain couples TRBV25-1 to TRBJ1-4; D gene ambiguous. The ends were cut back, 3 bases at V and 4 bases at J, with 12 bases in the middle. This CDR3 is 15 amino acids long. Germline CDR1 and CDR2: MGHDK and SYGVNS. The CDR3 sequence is CASSDPAGNNEKLFF. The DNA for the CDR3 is TGTGCCAGCAGTGATCCGGCGGGGAATAATGAAAAACTGTTTTTT.

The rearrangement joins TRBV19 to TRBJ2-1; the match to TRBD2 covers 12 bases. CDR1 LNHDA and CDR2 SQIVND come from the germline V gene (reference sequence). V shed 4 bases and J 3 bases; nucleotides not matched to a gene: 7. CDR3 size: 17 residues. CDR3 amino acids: CASSKFTSGRLYNEQFF. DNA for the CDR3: TGTGCCAGTAGTAAATTTACTAGCGGGAGGCTCTACAATGAGCAGTTCTTC.

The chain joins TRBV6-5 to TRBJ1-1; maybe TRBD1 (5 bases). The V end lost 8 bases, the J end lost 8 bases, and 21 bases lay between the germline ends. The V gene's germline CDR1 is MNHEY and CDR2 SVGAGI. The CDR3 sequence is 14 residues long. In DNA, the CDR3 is TGTGCCAGCTTGAAAGCGGTCGGGCAGGGAGAAGCTTTCTTT. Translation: CASLKAVGQGEAFF.

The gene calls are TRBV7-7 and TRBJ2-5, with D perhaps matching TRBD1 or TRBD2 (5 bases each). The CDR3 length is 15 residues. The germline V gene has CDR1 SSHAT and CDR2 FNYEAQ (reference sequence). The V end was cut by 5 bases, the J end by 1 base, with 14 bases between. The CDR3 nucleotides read TGTGCCAGCAGCGCCCAAGGGGAGTCCCAAGAGACCCAGTACTTC. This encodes CASSAQGESQETQYF.

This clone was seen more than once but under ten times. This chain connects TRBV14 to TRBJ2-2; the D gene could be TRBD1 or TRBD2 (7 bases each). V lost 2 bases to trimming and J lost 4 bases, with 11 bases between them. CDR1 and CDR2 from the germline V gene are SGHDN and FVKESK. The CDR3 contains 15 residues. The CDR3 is CASSQSGTATGELFF. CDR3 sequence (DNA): TGTGCCAGCAGCCAAAGCGGGACAGCCACCGGGGAGCTGTTTTTT.

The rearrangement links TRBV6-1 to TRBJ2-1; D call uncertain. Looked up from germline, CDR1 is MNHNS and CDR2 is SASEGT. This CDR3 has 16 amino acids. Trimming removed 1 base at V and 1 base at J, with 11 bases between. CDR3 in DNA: TGTGCCAGCAGTGAAGGAAATACCCTGTCCTACAATGAGCAGTTCTTC. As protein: CASSEGNTLSYNEQFF.

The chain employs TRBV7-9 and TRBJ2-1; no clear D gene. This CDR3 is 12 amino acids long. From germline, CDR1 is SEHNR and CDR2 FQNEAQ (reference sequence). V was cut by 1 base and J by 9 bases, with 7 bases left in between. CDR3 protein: CASSLGLGEQFF. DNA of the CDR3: TGTGCCAGCAGCTTAGGGTTGGGTGAGCAGTTCTTC. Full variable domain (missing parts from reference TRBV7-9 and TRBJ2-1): DTGVSQNPRHKITKRGQNVTFRCDPISEHNRLYWYRQTLGQGPEFLTYFQNEAQLEKSRLLSDRFSAERPKGSFSTLEIQRTEQGDSAMYLCASSLGLGEQFFGPGTRLTVL.

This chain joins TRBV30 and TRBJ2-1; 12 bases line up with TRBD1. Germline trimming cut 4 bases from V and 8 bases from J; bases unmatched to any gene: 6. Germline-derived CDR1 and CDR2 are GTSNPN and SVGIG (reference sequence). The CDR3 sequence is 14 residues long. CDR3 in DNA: TGTGCCTGGAACCGGGACAGGGGGCGCGATGAGCAGTTCTTC. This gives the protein CAWNRDRGRDEQFF.

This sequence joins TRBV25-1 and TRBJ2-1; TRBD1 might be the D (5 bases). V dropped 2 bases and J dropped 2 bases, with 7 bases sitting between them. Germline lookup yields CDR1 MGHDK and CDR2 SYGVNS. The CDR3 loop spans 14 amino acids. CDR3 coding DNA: TGTGCCAGCAGTGAAGTAGGGGCCTACAATGAGCAGTTCTTC. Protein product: CASSEVGAYNEQFF.

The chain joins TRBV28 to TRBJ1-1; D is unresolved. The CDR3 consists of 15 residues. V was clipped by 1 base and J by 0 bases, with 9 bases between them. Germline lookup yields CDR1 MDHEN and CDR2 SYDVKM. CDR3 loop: CASSLSGVVNTEAFF. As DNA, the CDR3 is TGTGCCAGCAGTTTATCCGGGGTGGTGAACACTGAAGCTTTCTTT.

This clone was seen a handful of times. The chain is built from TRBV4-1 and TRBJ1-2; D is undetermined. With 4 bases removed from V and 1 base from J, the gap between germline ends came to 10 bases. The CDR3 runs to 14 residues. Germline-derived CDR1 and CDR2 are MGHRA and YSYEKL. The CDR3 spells CASSRPGDNYGYTF. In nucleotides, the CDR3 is TGCGCCAGCAGCCGTCCCGGGGATAACTATGGCTACACCTTC.

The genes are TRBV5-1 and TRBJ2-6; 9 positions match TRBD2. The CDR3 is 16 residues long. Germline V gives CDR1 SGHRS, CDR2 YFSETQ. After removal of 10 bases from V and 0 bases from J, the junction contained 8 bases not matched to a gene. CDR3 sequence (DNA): TGCGCCTGTACGACTAGCGGAAGCTCTGGGGCCAACGTCCTGACTTTC. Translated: CACTTSGSSGANVLTF.

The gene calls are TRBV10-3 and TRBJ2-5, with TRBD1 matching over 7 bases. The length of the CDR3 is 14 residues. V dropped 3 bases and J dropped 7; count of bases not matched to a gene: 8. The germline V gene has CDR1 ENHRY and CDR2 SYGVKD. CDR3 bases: TGTGCCATCAGTGACCTAAGGACAGGTTGGACCCAGTACTTC. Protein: CAISDLRTGWTQYF.

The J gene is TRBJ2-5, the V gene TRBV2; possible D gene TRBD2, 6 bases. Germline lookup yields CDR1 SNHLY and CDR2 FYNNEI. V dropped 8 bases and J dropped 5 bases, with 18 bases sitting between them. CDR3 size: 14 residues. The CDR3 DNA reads TGTGCCAGCGCGGGACGGGAAGGAGGGGAGACCCAGTACTTC. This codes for CASAGREGGETQYF.